Listed here is a single T cell receptor beta chain. This clonotype showed up many times. Its recognized antigen is unknown. Base qualities are not at hand, and no much larger clone is one base apart. The library was generated by multiplex PCR. Instrument on record: Illumina HiSeq 4000. To build TCR beta libraries, CDR3 regions were amplified by Arm-PCR using iRepertoire HTBI primers. Before sequencing, the PCR products went through gel purification. As for the authors' bioinformatics: Gene usage analysis of CDR3 amino acid clonotypes relied on the 55 to 80 TRBV and 13 to 15 TRBJ segments identified across samples. COPE and FqMerger were used to merge the filtered high-quality paired reads into contigs. BLAST was used to align contigs to the IMGT TRBV, TRBD and TRBJ reference genes, and CDR3 was defined following IMGT. Any clonotype with a frequency above 0.1% was counted as a highly expanded clone. Shannon entropy was used to measure repertoire diversity, and the Gini coefficient was used to measure V-J evenness. Public clonotypes were defined as clonotypes shared by more than one individual. The raw public data were reprocessed by TCRdb itself: fastp quality trimming at Q25, MiXCR clonotype calling, in-frame beta chains only. Rows are combined by CDR3 protein, so each entry shows the most common genes and DNA. TCRdb's processing, not the authors' own work, is the source of the V and J calls. The sample table holds about 330,000 distinct CDR3 sequences, of which about 17% were seen once. The top ten hold 20% to 25% of the sample.

CDR1 is given as MDHEN and CDR2 as SYDVKM, both from the germline V gene. Spanning cysteine to phenylalanine, the CDR3 consists of 14 amino acids. The read is trimmed to its CDR3 DNA, 42 bases read in frame from base 1. Here V drops 6 bases and J drops 6 bases, and the junction holds 7 bases not matched to any gene. This entry comes from a study of regulatory T cells in long-lasting Graves disease (dated by TCRdb to the early 2020s). Turning to the overall study: In the newly diagnosed Graves' disease group, patients had been taking antithyroid drugs for less than 3 months. Peripheral blood TCR sequencing and RNA sequencing compared persistent Graves' disease patients with newly diagnosed Graves' disease patients. The study took place in China and was registered as a clinical trial. TCR sequencing covered around 13 persistent and approximately 20 newly diagnosed Graves' disease patients, some 33 samples in total. General study outcomes and caveats: Compared with newly diagnosed patients, persistent Graves' disease patients had lower TCR Shannon entropy and fewer highly expanded clones, which suggests clonal expansion. A larger number of public clonotypes was shared among persistent patients (around 2,500) than among newly diagnosed patients (about 990). The small sample size was acknowledged by the authors as a limitation that may reduce accuracy. The study examined only peripheral blood because the primary lesion, thyroid tissue, could not be accessed. Persistent disease showed preferential use of TRBV28, TRBJ1-2 and TRBJ2-5, whereas newly diagnosed disease favored TRBV20-1 and TRBJ2-1. Only the TCR beta chain was sequenced and analyzed.

Read against the paper, the sample's time point label means: newly diagnosed GD, antithyroid drugs for less than 3 months. RNA was extracted from PBMCs in TRIzol for both TCR sequencing and RNA sequencing. Graves' disease was diagnosed according to American Thyroid Association guidelines. The patients came from an endocrinology department in Xi'an, China. Each patient gave 8.5 to 9.5 milliliters of peripheral blood, collected in an EDTA anticoagulant tube. Ficoll Paque Plus density gradient separation was used to isolate PBMCs, and no additional T cell sorting was done. RNA quality was checked with an Agilent 2100 Bioanalyzer and agarose gel, and concentration with a NanoDrop 2000. These same data were also listed under a study on T cells in Graves' hyperthyroidism and ophthalmopathy. As the second paper documents: Stable Graves' hyperthyroidism was defined as the absence of progression to ophthalmopathy over 18 months of follow-up. The hyperthyroidism patients were between 18 and 65 years old and newly diagnosed, with a disease duration of less than 2 months. The study excluded patients with uncontrolled infections, other autoimmune diseases, pregnancy or lactation. Diagnoses were established on the basis of clinical symptoms, serum thyroxine and TRAb, thyroid ultrasound, and orbital computed tomography. The TCR CDR3 was subjected to a first round of RT-PCR using the HTBI primer set and the Qiagen OneStep RT-PCR kit. Most expanded thyroid clonotypes (frequency above 0.001) were also found in blood, which suggests that blood repertoires may mirror thyroid immune responses. A 13 V-J signature model separated ophthalmopathy from stable hyperthyroidism, with around 90% sensitivity and about 81% specificity in cross-validation and 80%/75% in testing. In validation, the model predicted progression to ophthalmopathy with approximately 70% sensitivity and about 72% specificity, a median of about 6 months before onset. To identify distinguishing TCR V-J signatures, a discovery cohort of around 98 patients was used, comprising 43 with Graves' ophthalmopathy and some 60 with stable Graves' hyperthyroidism. An independent validation cohort of under 20 hyperthyroidism patients and about 15 patients who later progressed to ophthalmopathy tested prospective prediction of ophthalmopathy. The approximately 95 discovery patients were divided at random into training and test sets in a 7:3 ratio. Thyroid tissue and blood T-cell repertoires from about six Graves' hyperthyroidism patients were also compared in the study. After blood sampling, hyperthyroidism patients were treated with methimazole at a starting dose of 30 mg daily, and ophthalmopathy patients were treated with high-dose intravenous methylprednisolone. Libraries were constructed in a second round of multiplex PCR, after which size selection and purification were performed. Paired-end sequencing of the libraries was performed with 100 bp reads on an Illumina HiSeq2000. SOAPnuke was used to process the raw data, with reads discarded if the reads contained adapters or uncalled bases, had a mean Phred below 15, or lacked an exact constant-primer or identifier match. High-quality paired reads were merged with COPE v1.2.5, and unique nucleotide sequences were defined as clonotypes. MiTCR v1.1 was used to align the clonotypes against IMGT TRBV, TRBD and TRBJ reference segments. The analysis was restricted to V-J combinations with a frequency above 0.0001, which together covered approximately 99% of the repertoires. A TCS score was defined as the ratio of F50 (clonal expansion) to E x V (chaos), with BLOSUM62-based TCRdist applied between CDR3 peptides within each V-J. Welch's t-statistics and random forest reduced fewer than 550 V-J features to some 14, which were used in a naive Bayes classifier (R e1071). No statistical method was used to set the sample size in advance, and investigators knew the group allocation. According to the paper, TCR Vbeta CDR3 sequencing was carried out on more than 120 peripheral blood samples, which came from around 43 ophthalmopathy, some 73 hyperthyroidism and roughly 17 progressor patients.

The source was peripheral blood mononuclear cells (PBMCs), collected at new diagnosis, from a patient treated with antithyroid drugs. The TCR sequence derives from a woman between 18 and 29 years old with Graves disease. Donor details come from another sample of the same person, matched by shared clones. The rearranged chain carries TRBV28 and TRBJ2-3; 9 nucleotides in the junction match TRBD1. DNA sequence: TGTGCCAGCAGGCCGGGACAGGGAGGGGATACGCAGTATTTT. Its translation is CASRPGQGGDTQYF.